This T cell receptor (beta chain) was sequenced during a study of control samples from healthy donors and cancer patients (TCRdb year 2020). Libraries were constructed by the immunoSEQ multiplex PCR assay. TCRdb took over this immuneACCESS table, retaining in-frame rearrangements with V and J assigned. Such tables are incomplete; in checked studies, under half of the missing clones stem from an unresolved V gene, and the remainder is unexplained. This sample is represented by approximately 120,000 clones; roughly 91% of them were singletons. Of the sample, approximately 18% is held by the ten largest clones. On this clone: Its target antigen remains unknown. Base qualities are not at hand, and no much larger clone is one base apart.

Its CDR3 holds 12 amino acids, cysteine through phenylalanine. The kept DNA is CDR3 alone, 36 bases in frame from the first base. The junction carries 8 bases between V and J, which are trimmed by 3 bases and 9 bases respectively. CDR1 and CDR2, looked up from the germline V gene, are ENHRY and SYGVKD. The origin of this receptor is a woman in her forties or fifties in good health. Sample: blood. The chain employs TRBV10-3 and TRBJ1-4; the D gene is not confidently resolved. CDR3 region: CAISDSTKKLFF. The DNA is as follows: TGTGCCATCAGTGATTCGACTAAAAAACTGTTTTTT.